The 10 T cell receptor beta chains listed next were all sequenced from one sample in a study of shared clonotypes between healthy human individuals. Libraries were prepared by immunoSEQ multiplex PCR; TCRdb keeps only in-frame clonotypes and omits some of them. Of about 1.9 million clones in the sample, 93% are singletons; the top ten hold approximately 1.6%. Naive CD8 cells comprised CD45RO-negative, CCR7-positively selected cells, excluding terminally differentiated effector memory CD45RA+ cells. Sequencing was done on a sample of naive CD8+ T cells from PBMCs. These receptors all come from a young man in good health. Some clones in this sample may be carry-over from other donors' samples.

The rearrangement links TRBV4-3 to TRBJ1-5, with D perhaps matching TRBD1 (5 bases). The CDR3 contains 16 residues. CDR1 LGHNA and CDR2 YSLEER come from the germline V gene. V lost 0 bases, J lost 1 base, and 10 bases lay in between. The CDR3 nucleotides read TGCGCCAGCAGCCAAGACCGTAGGGACAGCAATCAGCCCCAGCATTTT. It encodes CASSQDRRDSNQPQHF.

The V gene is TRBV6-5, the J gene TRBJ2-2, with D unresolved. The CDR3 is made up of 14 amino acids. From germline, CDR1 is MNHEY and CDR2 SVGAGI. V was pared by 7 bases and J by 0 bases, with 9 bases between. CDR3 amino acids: CASNPTTNTGELFF. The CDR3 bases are TGTGCCAGCAATCCTACTACGAACACCGGGGAGCTGTTTTTT.

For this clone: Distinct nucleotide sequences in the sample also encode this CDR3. CDR3 protein: CASSSGTSSYNEQFF. In DNA, the CDR3 is TGTGCCAGCAGCTCAGGGACTAGCTCCTACAATGAGCAGTTCTTC. The chain recombines TRBV11-2 with TRBJ2-1, with TRBD2 matching 8 bases. The CDR3 spans 15 residues. V shed 4 bases and J 0 bases; nucleotides not matched to a gene: 2. CDR1 and CDR2 from the germline V gene are SGHAT and FQNNGV.

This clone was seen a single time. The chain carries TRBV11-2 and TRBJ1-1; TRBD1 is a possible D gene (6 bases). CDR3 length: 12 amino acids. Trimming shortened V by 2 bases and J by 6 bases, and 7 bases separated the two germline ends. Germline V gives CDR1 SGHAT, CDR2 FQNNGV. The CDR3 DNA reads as TGTGCCAGCAGCTTAAGGACAGCTGAAGCTTTCTTT. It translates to CASSLRTAEAFF.

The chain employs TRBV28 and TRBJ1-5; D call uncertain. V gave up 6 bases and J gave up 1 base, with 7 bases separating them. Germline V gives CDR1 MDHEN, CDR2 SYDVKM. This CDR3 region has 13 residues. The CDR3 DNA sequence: TGTGCCAGCAGACAAAAAAGCAATCAGCCCCAGCATTTT. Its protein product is CASRQKSNQPQHF.

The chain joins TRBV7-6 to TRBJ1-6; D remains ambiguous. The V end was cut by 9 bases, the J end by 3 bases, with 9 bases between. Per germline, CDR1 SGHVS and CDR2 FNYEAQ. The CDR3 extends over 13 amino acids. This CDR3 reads CASRAGYNSPLHF. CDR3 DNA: TGTGCCAGTCGGGCAGGCTATAATTCACCCCTCCACTTT.

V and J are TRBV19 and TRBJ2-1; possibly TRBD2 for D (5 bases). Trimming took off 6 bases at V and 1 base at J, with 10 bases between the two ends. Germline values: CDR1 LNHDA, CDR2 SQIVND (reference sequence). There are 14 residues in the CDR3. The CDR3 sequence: CASRDFTSYNEQFF. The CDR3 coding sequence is TGTGCCAGTAGGGACTTTACATCCTACAATGAGCAGTTCTTC. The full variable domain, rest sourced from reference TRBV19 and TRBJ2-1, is DGGITQSPKYLFRKEGQNVTLSCEQNLNHDAMYWYRQDPGQGLRLIYYSQIVNDFQKGDIAEGYSVSREKKESFPLTVTSAQKNPTAFYLCASRDFTSYNEQFFGPGTRLTVL.

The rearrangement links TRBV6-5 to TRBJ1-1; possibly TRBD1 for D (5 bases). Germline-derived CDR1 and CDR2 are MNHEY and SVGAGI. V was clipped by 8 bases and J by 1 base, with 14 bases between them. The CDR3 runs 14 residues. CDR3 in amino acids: CASAAGKTNTEAFF. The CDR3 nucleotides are TGTGCCAGCGCGGCAGGGAAAACGAACACTGAAGCTTTCTTT.

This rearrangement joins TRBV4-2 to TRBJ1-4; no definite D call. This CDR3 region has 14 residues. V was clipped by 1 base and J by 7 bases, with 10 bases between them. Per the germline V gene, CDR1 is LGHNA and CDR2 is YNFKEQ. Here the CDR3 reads CASSQVRAGEKLFF. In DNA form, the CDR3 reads TGTGCCAGCAGCCAAGTTAGGGCCGGTGAAAAACTGTTTTTT.

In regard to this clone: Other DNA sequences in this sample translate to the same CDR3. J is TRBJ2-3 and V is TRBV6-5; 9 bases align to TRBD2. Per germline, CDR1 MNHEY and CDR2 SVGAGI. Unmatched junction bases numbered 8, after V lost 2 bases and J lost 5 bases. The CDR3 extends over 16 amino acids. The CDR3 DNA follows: TGTGCCAGCAGTTACGGTAGCGGGAGAGCTGGAGATACGCAGTATTTT. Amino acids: CASSYGSGRAGDTQYF.